The clone carrying this T cell receptor (beta chain) was observed many times. This record comes from a study of CD8 T cells in ankylosing spondylitis. Trimming took 2 bases from V and 7 from J; bases not matched to a gene: 7. CDR1 and CDR2 from the germline V gene are MNHEY and SVGAGI. The CDR3 extends over 16 amino acids. MiXCR, applied by TCRdb to the 5' RACE reads, yields one record per CDR3 protein. This repertoire shows under 400,000 distinct CDR3 sequences, around a tenth found once; its top ten account for roughly 9.2%. The chain links TRBV6-5 to TRBJ1-4; TRBD1 matches at 10 bases. The source is a female donor with ankylosing spondylitis or in good health (not recorded which). Specimen: blood, either unsorted or a sorted T cell fraction (not recorded which). Written as DNA, the CDR3 is TGTGCCAGCAGTTACCCAACCGGGACAGGGGTTGAAAAACTGTTTTTT. Translation: CASSYPTGTGVEKLFF.